This T cell receptor (beta chain) emerged from a study of blood T cell repertoires in COVID-19. The assay was immunoSEQ multiplex PCR, and TCRdb's table has in-frame clones only and misses some. This table holds about 400,000 clones, 70% to 90% found once. This clone was seen more than once but under ten times. Trimming removed 5 bases at V and 0 bases at J, with 7 bases between. Germline assignment: CDR1 SGHTA and CDR2 FQGNSA. CDR3 length: 13 residues. This TCR came from a man in his forties in a cohort exposed to, infected with or recovered from COVID-19 (not recorded which). Sequencing was done on a sample of PBMCs or T cells enriched from blood (not recorded which). The chain combines TRBV7-2 with TRBJ1-1; D unclear. The CDR3 DNA reads as TGTGCCAGCAGCCGAGACTTGAACACTGAAGCTTTCTTT. The encoded protein is CASSRDLNTEAFF. Together with reference TRBV7-2 and TRBJ1-1, the CDR3 gives the full variable domain: GAGVSQSPSNKVTEKGKDVELRCDPISGHTALYWYRQSLGQGLEFLIYFQGNSAPDKSGLPSDRFSAERTGGSVSTLTIQRTQQEDSAVYLCASSRDLNTEAFFGQGTRLTVV.